Listed here are 31 T cell receptor beta chains from one sample, sequenced in a study of blood T cell repertoires in COVID-19. Data came from immunoSEQ multiplex PCR; TCRdb stores just in-frame clones and leaves some out. The sample records approximately 250,000 clones, more than 75% being singletons. Sequencing used peripheral blood. The receptors stem from a woman older than 75 with COVID-19, enrolled during active disease.

This chain joins TRBV6-5 and TRBJ2-1; 11 nucleotides line up with TRBD2. Trimming at V came to 4 bases and at J to 6 bases, leaving 8 bases not matched to a gene. Germline loops: CDR1 MNHEY, CDR2 SVGAGI. The CDR3 is 16 amino acids. CDR3 nucleotides: TGTGCCAGCAGTTCCATAATAGCGGGGGGGCCCAATGAGCAGTTCTTC. This gives the protein CASSSIIAGGPNEQFF.

The rearrangement links TRBV10-2 to TRBJ1-2, with TRBD1 as a possible D gene (5 bases). CDR1 and CDR2 from the germline V gene are WSHSY and SAAADI. Trimming left V 10 bases short and J 4 bases short, with 16 bases between. The CDR3 has 13 amino acids. The CDR3 nucleotides read TGCGCCACCCTCATAGGGACTTCCTATGGCTACACCTTC. Its protein is CATLIGTSYGYTF.

V is TRBV19 and J is TRBJ2-2, with D possibly matching TRBD1 (5 bases). The CDR3 totals 14 residues. In germline, CDR1 is LNHDA, CDR2 SQIVND (reference sequence). Trimming cost V 6 bases and J 1 base, with 9 bases left between them. CDR3 sequence (DNA): TGTGCCAGTAGGAGAGACAGGAACACCGGGGAGCTGTTTTTT. It codes for CASRRDRNTGELFF.

This rearrangement joins TRBV15 to TRBJ1-6; D is unclear. Germline lookup yields CDR1 LNHNV and CDR2 YYDKDF (reference sequence). CDR3 size: 15 residues. The V gene lost 9 bases and the J gene lost 7 bases, with 19 bases spanning the gap. CDR3 DNA sequence: TGTGCCACTAGTGCCGAGACTGGGAGGAATTCACCCCTCCACTTT. Its protein product is CATSAETGRNSPLHF.

Of note for this clone: The same CDR3 is also encoded by other DNA sequences in this sample. This sequence joins TRBV12-3 or TRBV12-4 and TRBJ1-1; D gene uncertain. V was cut by 2 bases and J by 1 base, with 5 bases left in between. The CDR3 totals 13 residues. The CDR3 spells CASSLTGNTEAFF. As DNA, the CDR3 is TGTGCCAGCAGTTTAACGGGGAACACTGAAGCTTTCTTT.

The rearrangement links TRBV6-6 to TRBJ1-6; D gene ambiguous. The CDR3 spans 14 residues. V gave up 2 bases and J gave up 8 bases, with 10 bases separating them. CDR1 is MNHNY and CDR2 is SVGAGI in the germline V gene (reference sequence). The CDR3 region is CASSYGQFDSPLHF. The CDR3 DNA is TGTGCCAGCAGTTACGGGCAGTTTGATTCACCCCTCCACTTT.

The table lists this clone with a count of one. The DNA of the CDR3 is TGTGCCAGCAGCAGAGGACAGGGCTACGAGCAGTACTTC. Its protein is CASSRGQGYEQYF. The chain has TRBV11-3 and TRBJ2-7, with TRBD1 identical over 8 bases. This CDR3 contains 13 residues. The junction had 3 bases not matched to a gene; V was cut back by 5 bases and J by 3 bases. Germline CDR1 reads SGHNT; CDR2 reads YENEEA.

As for this clone: Different DNA sequences within this sample yield the same CDR3. The V and J genes are TRBV10-3 and TRBJ1-1; 9 bases fit TRBD1. In germline, CDR1 is ENHRY, CDR2 SYGVKD. Trimming removed 4 bases from V and 5 bases from J; junction bases left unmatched: 5. CDR3 length: 14 amino acids. CDR3 residues: CAISVTGGNTEAFF. The CDR3 DNA follows: TGTGCCATCAGTGTAACAGGGGGCAATACTGAAGCTTTCTTT.

The chain is built from TRBV6-6 and TRBJ1-1; D gene ambiguous. The germline V gene encodes CDR1 MNHNY and CDR2 SVGAGI (reference sequence). CDR3 size: 13 residues. Deletions cut 7 bases from V and 11 bases from J, with 20 bases between. The CDR3 coding sequence is TGTGCCAGCACCGAGGCGAATACCGGTGGGGCTTTCTTT. Translating gives CASTEANTGGAFF.

The rearrangement joins TRBV19 to TRBJ1-2; perhaps TRBD1 as D (6 bases). CDR3 length: 13 residues. The V gene lost 1 base and the J gene lost 5 bases, with 8 bases spanning the gap. The V gene's germline CDR1 is LNHDA and CDR2 SQIVND (reference sequence). CDR3 nucleotides: TGTGCCAGTAGTATAGCCAGGGGATATGGCTACACCTTC. This gives the protein CASSIARGYGYTF.

This clone was recorded only once. This sequence joins TRBV2 and TRBJ1-5, with 8 bases matching TRBD1. This CDR3 is 12 amino acids long. Germline trimming cut 9 bases from V and 8 bases from J; bases unmatched to any gene: 6. The germline V gene has CDR1 SNHLY and CDR2 FYNNEI. The CDR3 nucleotides read TGTGCCAGTAGGACAGGGACGGAGCCCCAGCATTTT. Translation: CASRTGTEPQHF.

The rearrangement joins TRBV27 to TRBJ2-2, with D perhaps matching TRBD1 (6 bases). The V gene lost 6 bases and the J gene lost 2 bases, with 13 bases spanning the gap. Germline V gene sequence: CDR1 MNHEY, CDR2 SMNVEV (reference sequence). The CDR3 spans 15 residues. The CDR3 here is CASRLFRGNTGELFF. For the CDR3, the DNA is TGTGCCAGCAGACTCTTCAGGGGTAACACCGGGGAGCTGTTTTTT.

The chain is built from TRBV21-1 and TRBJ2-7; TRBD2 reflects the table's D call only, with no check against the DNA. TRBV21-1 is assigned pseudogene status. The length of the CDR3 is 19 residues. In nucleotides, the CDR3 is TGTGCCAGCAGCAAACACTCCGGGGGGGCGTCGGGTGTCTTATACGAGCAGTACGTC. Amino acid sequence: CASSKHSGGASGVLYEQYV.

The chain employs TRBV15 and TRBJ1-2, with D maybe TRBD1 (5 bases). The V gene lost 1 base and the J gene lost 6 bases, with 15 bases spanning the gap. This CDR3 spans 15 amino acids. Germline V gene data show CDR1 as LNHNV and CDR2 as YYDKDF (reference sequence). This CDR3 is CATSRVFGQDDGYTF. CDR3 DNA: TGTGCCACCAGCAGAGTTTTCGGACAAGACGATGGCTACACCTTC.

The rearrangement joins TRBV5-1 to TRBJ2-1; the match to TRBD1 covers 9 bases. CDR3 size: 14 residues. V gave up 4 bases and J gave up 8 bases; unmatched junction bases: 7. Germline V gene data show CDR1 as SGHRS and CDR2 as YFSETQ. The CDR3: CASSGTGGIDEQFF. In DNA form, the CDR3 reads TGCGCCAGCAGCGGAACAGGGGGCATCGATGAGCAGTTCTTC.

V usage is TRBV4-2 and J usage is TRBJ1-5, with D perhaps TRBD1 (6 bases). Trimming took off 1 base at V and 0 bases at J, with 13 bases between the two ends. CDR3 size: 17 residues. Germline V lookup: CDR1 LGHNA, CDR2 YNFKEQ. CDR3 in amino acids: CASSQAGGQGSNQPQHF. Written as DNA, the CDR3 is TGTGCCAGCAGCCAAGCCGGGGGGCAGGGTAGCAATCAGCCCCAGCATTTT.

V and J are TRBV25-1 and TRBJ1-4; tentatively, D is TRBD1 (6 bases). Germline V CDR1 and CDR2: MGHDK, SYGVNS. The V end lost 7 bases, the J end lost 13 bases, and 16 bases lay between the germline ends. The CDR3 is 12 residues long. CDR3 nucleotide sequence: TGTGCCAGCACATCTGCGGGGGGCGGACTGTTTTTT. Translation gives CASTSAGGGLFF.

The genes are TRBV28 and TRBJ1-2; the D gene is possibly TRBD1 (6 bases). CDR3 size: 16 residues. Per germline, CDR1 MDHEN and CDR2 SYDVKM. Trimming shortened V by 2 bases and J by 2 bases, and 15 bases separated the two germline ends. The chain's CDR3 is CASSLRRGASNYGYTF. CDR3 coding DNA: TGTGCCAGCAGTTTACGTCGGGGGGCTTCCAACTATGGCTACACCTTC.

V usage is TRBV2 and J usage is TRBJ1-1; D unclear. CDR3 length equals 13 residues. Per the germline V gene, CDR1 is SNHLY and CDR2 is FYNNEI. The germline V and J ends were trimmed by 4 bases and 1 base, with 7 bases remaining between them. CDR3 DNA sequence: TGTGCCAGCAGTGCAAGAGAGAACACTGAAGCTTTCTTT. Its translation: CASSARENTEAFF.

V and J are TRBV11-1 and TRBJ2-1, with D possibly being TRBD1 (6 bases). Looked up from germline, CDR1 is SGHAT and CDR2 is FQDESV (reference sequence). This CDR3 is 16 amino acids long. The ends were cut back, 1 base at V and 6 bases at J, with 16 bases in the middle. The DNA for the CDR3 is TGTGCCAGCAGCTTAGTGGGCTGGGGGCGCGGCAATGAGCAGTTCTTC. Translation gives CASSLVGWGRGNEQFF.

This chain links TRBV5-4 with TRBJ1-5; unclear D gene. The germline V gene encodes CDR1 SGHNT and CDR2 YYREEE (reference sequence). This CDR3 contains 14 residues. Trimming removed 7 bases from V and 1 base from J, with 12 bases in between. CDR3 coding DNA: TGTGCCAGCGGTCGGGAATCGAGCAATCAGCCCCAGCATTTT. Protein: CASGRESSNQPQHF.

This rearrangement joins TRBV6-2 or TRBV6-3 to TRBJ1-2; tentatively, D is TRBD1 (6 bases). This CDR3 has 15 amino acids. V lost 6 bases to trimming and J lost 6 bases, with 20 bases between them. The germline V gene has CDR1 MNHEY and CDR2 SVGEGT. This CDR3 reads CASSQLPLTGDGYTF. The CDR3, as DNA: TGTGCCAGCAGCCAACTCCCCCTGACAGGCGATGGCTACACCTTC.

This chain joins TRBV4-3 and TRBJ2-5, with TRBD1 matching 7 bases. Germline V gene lookup returns CDR1 LGHNA and CDR2 YSLEER. With 0 bases clipped from V and 2 bases from J, the junction kept 0 bases outside the gene matches. This CDR3 has 14 amino acids. Written as DNA, the CDR3 is TGCGCCAGCAGCCAAGACAGGGGGCAAGAGACCCAGTACTTC. Encoded protein: CASSQDRGQETQYF.

The V call is TRBV6-5, the J call TRBJ1-1; D perhaps matches TRBD1 (6 bases). Germline CDR1 and CDR2: MNHEY and SVGAGI. This CDR3 has 16 residues. Trimming took 3 bases from V and 7 from J, leaving 21 bases between them. The CDR3, as DNA: TGTGCCAGCAGTTATTCGGCCGAGGGGGGGAGGTATGAAGCTTTCTTT. It codes for CASSYSAEGGRYEAFF.

This clone was observed a single time. J is TRBJ1-1 and V is TRBV5-6, with TRBD1 matching over 7 bases. The CDR3 loop spans 16 amino acids. Trimming removed 0 bases from V and 1 base from J; junction bases left unmatched: 6. Germline loops: CDR1 SGHDT, CDR2 YYEEEE. The CDR3 protein is CASSLDSGTENTEAFF. As DNA, the CDR3 is TGTGCCAGCAGCTTGGACTCCGGGACAGAGAACACTGAAGCTTTCTTT.

The count of this clone is one. The chain combines TRBV6-5 with TRBJ1-3; D gene unclear. This CDR3 is built from 15 residues. V was trimmed by 6 bases and J by 0 bases, leaving 12 bases between them. Looked up from germline, CDR1 is MNHEY and CDR2 is SVGAGI. DNA for the CDR3: TGTGCCAGCAGCCGAACACAGAGCTCTGGAAACACCATATATTTT. Amino acids: CASSRTQSSGNTIYF.

The chain joins TRBV2 to TRBJ2-2, with TRBD1 as a possible D gene (6 bases). Per germline, CDR1 SNHLY and CDR2 FYNNEI. CDR3 length: 17 amino acids. The V gene lost 7 bases and the J gene lost 2 bases, with 20 bases spanning the gap. The CDR3 bases are TGTGCCAGCATGTTAGCCATCGGGACACTTAACACCGGGGAGCTGTTTTTT. Its translation is CASMLAIGTLNTGELFF.

The chain employs TRBV25-1 and TRBJ2-7, with 10 bases aligning to TRBD1. The germline CDR1 and CDR2 sequences are MGHDK and SYGVNS. Losses at the gene ends were 8 bases for V and 6 bases for J; bases not matched to a gene: 13. This CDR3 comprises 15 residues. CDR3 coding DNA: TGTGCCAGCGAGCAGGGACAGGGGATTGCGGGCGAGCAGTACTTC. Translated, it gives CASEQGQGIAGEQYF.

The chain recombines TRBV30 with TRBJ1-6; D is possibly TRBD1 (6 bases). The CDR3 is made up of 16 amino acids. V lost 3 bases and J lost 9, with 21 bases in between. Germline V gives CDR1 GTSNPN, CDR2 SVGIG (reference sequence). The CDR3 reads CAWSTDSPIQTSPLHF. CDR3 bases: TGTGCCTGGAGCACGGACAGCCCGATTCAGACTTCACCCCTCCACTTT.

This clone was counted between two and nine times. The rearrangement links TRBV5-1 to TRBJ1-5, with TRBD1 identical over 7 bases. Germline V gene lookup returns CDR1 SGHRS and CDR2 YFSETQ. The CDR3 totals 15 residues. The trim removed 5 bases at V and 4 bases at J, leaving 9 bases unmatched. Here the CDR3 reads CASSRSGTANQPQHF. The CDR3 nucleotides read TGCGCCAGCAGTCGATCCGGGACAGCTAATCAGCCCCAGCATTTT.

The chain employs TRBV4-2 and TRBJ2-5; weak D call: TRBD2 (5 bases). The length of the CDR3 is 16 residues. Germline values: CDR1 LGHNA, CDR2 YNFKEQ. The germline V and J ends were trimmed by 1 base and 4 bases, with 16 bases remaining between them. In DNA form, the CDR3 reads TGTGCCAGCAGCCAAGGAACGAGTAGCGCGTCAGAGACCCAGTACTTC. It yields the protein CASSQGTSSASETQYF.